These 19 T cell receptor beta chains share one sample of origin, sequenced in a study of Tregs in tolerant kidney transplant recipients (dated by TCRdb to the late 2010s). Receptor libraries were prepared by the immunoSEQ multiplex PCR assay. In its TCRdb copy, this immuneACCESS table keeps in-frame sequences only and misses some clones. Where compared with another copy, unresolved V genes explain less than half of these, and the others have no known cause. This sample's table contains about 48,000 clones. The ten largest clones take up about 0.76% of the sample. The intended sense of this specimen's time point label: blood sample drawn before combined kidney and bone marrow transplant. This specimen was CD4+ T cells from blood, taken before the transplant. These receptors were obtained from a human donor who received a combined kidney and bone marrow transplant.

Details on this clone: The read stops 3 residues short of the end of the CDR3; the missing end is completed from the germline J gene. J is TRBJ2-3 and V is TRBV11-3; TRBD2 agrees at 9 bases. The CDR3 consists of 14 residues. J was trimmed by 6 bases and V by 4 bases; bases with no gene match: 5. Germline lookup yields CDR1 SGHNT and CDR2 YENEEA. CDR3 sequence: CASSSGLAHDTQYF. The CDR3 bases that were read are TGTGCCAGCAGCTCAGGACTAGCGCACGATACG.

To note about this clone: The read ends 3 residues early relative to the CDR3; the germline J gene fills the gap. The rearrangement joins TRBV7-2 to TRBJ1-2; D is undetermined. CDR1 is SGHTA and CDR2 is FQGNSA in the germline V gene. The CDR3 loop spans 13 amino acids. The V gene lost 2 bases and the J gene lost 5 bases, with 9 bases spanning the gap. The sequenced part of the CDR3 DNA is TGTGCCAGCAGCTTAAAGCGGGGTTATGGC. Translating it yields CASSLKRGYG. The full CDR3 sequence reads CASSLKRGYGYTF. Based on the CDR3 plus reference TRBV7-2 and TRBJ1-2, the full variable domain is GAGVSQSPSNKVTEKGKDVELRCDPISGHTALYWYRQSLGQGLEFLIYFQGNSAPDKSGLPSDRFSAERTGGSVSTLTIQRTQQEDSAVYLCASSLKRGYGYTFGSGTRLTVV.

Concerning this clone itself: The read is 3 residues too short to cover the CDR3 end, so that end is filled in from the germline J gene. This chain connects TRBV29-1 to TRBJ2-7; the D gene is possibly TRBD2 (7 bases). Looked up from germline, CDR1 is SQVTM and CDR2 is ANQGSEA. The CDR3 is 13 amino acids. Trimming removed 6 bases from V and 1 base from J, with 13 bases in between. This CDR3 is CSVDKGGSYEQYF. Incomplete CDR3 DNA: TGCAGCGTCGATAAGGGGGGGTCCTACGAG.

Concerning this clone: The read gets to within 3 residues of the CDR3 end, and the germline J gene fills in the rest. The chain is built from TRBV5-1 and TRBJ2-5; D may be TRBD1 (6 bases). The CDR3 is 14 amino acids. Germline V gene sequence: CDR1 SGHRS, CDR2 YFSETQ. V shed 0 bases and J shed 2 bases, with 8 bases lying between them. CDR3 bases read: TGCGCCAGCAGCTTGGGACAGGCTCAAGAGACC. It specifies CASSLGQAQET. The CDR3 reads in full as CASSLGQAQETQYF.

Details on this clone: The observed sequence ends 3 residues before the CDR3 terminus, with the missing tail filled in from the germline J gene. This sequence joins TRBV7-2 and TRBJ2-7, with D hard to call. Deletions cut 1 base from V and 0 bases from J, with 10 bases between. Germline V gene data show CDR1 as SGHTA and CDR2 as FQGNSA. The CDR3 has 15 amino acids. The CDR3: CASSLVGLPSYEQYF. The sequenced CDR3 bases are TGTGCCAGCAGCTTAGTTGGGCTACCCTCCTACGAG.

Concerning this clone itself: The read terminates 3 residues ahead of where the CDR3 ends, so the germline J gene completes it. V is TRBV18 and J is TRBJ2-5; no reliable D call. The ends were cut back, 1 base at V and 1 base at J, with 13 bases in the middle. The CDR3 spans 16 residues. The germline V gene encodes CDR1 KGHSH and CDR2 LQKENI. The sequenced part of the CDR3 DNA is TGTGCCAGCTCACCACGTCAGTTTATTACCCAAGAGACC. Residues: CASSPRQFITQET. The whole CDR3 reads CASSPRQFITQETQYF.

Worth noting for this clone: The read ends 3 residues before the CDR3 terminus; that terminus is restored from the germline J gene. The rearrangement links TRBV7-6 to TRBJ2-7; D not certain. V was shortened by 4 bases and J by 3 bases, with 13 bases between the two germline ends. The germline CDR1 and CDR2 sequences are SGHVS and FNYEAQ. This CDR3 is 14 amino acids long. The CDR3 sequence is CASSSRSLGYEQYF. Incomplete CDR3 DNA: TGTGCCAGCAGCTCTAGGTCGTTGGGCTACGAG.

A note on this clone: From the germline J gene comes the end of the CDR3, since the read stops 3 residues before it. The V call is TRBV19, the J call TRBJ1-5; 8 nucleotides match TRBD1. Germline assignment: CDR1 LNHDA and CDR2 SQIVND (reference sequence). The CDR3 is made up of 16 amino acids. With 5 bases clipped from V and 0 bases from J, the junction kept 6 bases outside the gene matches. CDR3 region: CASSVGTGYSNQPQHF. The CDR3 bases that were read are TGTGCCAGTAGTGTAGGGACAGGCTATAGCAATCAGCCC.

With respect to this clone: Coverage ceases 3 residues before the CDR3 finishes, and the germline J gene fills in the end. The chain combines TRBV30 with TRBJ1-2, with 7 bases lining up with TRBD1. This CDR3 contains 14 residues. Germline V CDR1 and CDR2: GTSNPN, SVGIG (reference sequence). V dropped 1 base and J dropped 6; count of bases not matched to a gene: 8. CDR3 protein: CAWSAVGGYNGYTF. The covered CDR3 bases are TGTGCCTGGAGTGCGGTAGGGGGCTATAATGGC. The whole variable domain, filled in from reference TRBV30 and TRBJ1-2, reads SQTIHQWPATLVQPVGSPLSLECTVEGTSNPNLYWYRQAAGRGLQLLFYSVGIGQISSEVPQNLSASRPQDRQFILSSKKLLLSDSGFYLCAWSAVGGYNGYTFGSGTRLTVV.

With regard to this clone: The read gets to within 3 residues of the CDR3 end, and the germline J gene fills in the rest. The J gene is TRBJ1-1, the V gene TRBV7-6; weak D call: TRBD1 (6 bases). CDR3 length: 16 residues. Trimming left V 5 bases short and J 1 base short, with 17 bases between. Germline V gene lookup returns CDR1 SGHVS and CDR2 FNYEAQ. The CDR3 sequence: CASSRFSTGSNTEAFF. CDR3 bases read: TGTGCCAGCAGCCGCTTCTCCACAGGGTCGAACACTGAA.

For this clone: The CDR3 is cut off 3 residues early in the read; its end comes from the germline J gene. The chain has TRBV29-1 and TRBJ1-2; D is perhaps TRBD1 (5 bases). The CDR3 runs to 12 residues. Looked up from germline, CDR1 is SQVTM and CDR2 is ANQGSEA. Between the trimmed V and J ends, which lost 7 bases and 0 bases, there was a span of 9 bases. The DNA read from the CDR3 is TGCAGCGCCTGGACATCTAACTATGGC. It codes for CSAWTSNYG. The CDR3 in its entirety is CSAWTSNYGYTF. The whole variable domain, remainder taken from reference TRBV29-1 and TRBJ1-2, is SAVISQKPSRDICQRGTSLTIQCQVDSQVTMMFWYRQQPGQSLTLIATANQGSEATYESGFVIDKFPISRPNLTFSTLTVSNMSPEDSSIYLCSAWTSNYGYTFGSGTRLTVV.

To note about this clone: An end of the junction does not agree with germline; a read error may underlie this. The read comes to an end 3 residues before the CDR3 does, leaving the germline J gene to fill in the end. The chain is built from TRBV2 and TRBJ1-3; 9 bases align to TRBD1. The CDR3 covers 17 residues. Germline CDR1 SNHLY, CDR2 FYNNEI. CDR3 protein: CASSEGTGYSPGNTIYF. The sequenced CDR3 bases are TGTGCCAGCAGCGAAGGGACAGGGTATTCGCCTGGAAACACC.

Regarding this clone: The CDR3 is cut off 3 residues early in the read; its end comes from the germline J gene. The chain joins TRBV18 to TRBJ2-3; weak D call: TRBD2 (6 bases). The ends were cut back, 2 bases at V and 1 base at J, with 16 bases in the middle. Germline V gene data show CDR1 as KGHSH and CDR2 as LQKENI. This CDR3 has 17 amino acids. The DNA read from the CDR3 is TGTGCCAGCTCACCAATTTATTCTTCGGGGGGCACAGATACG. Protein product: CASSPIYSSGGTDT. In full, the CDR3 is CASSPIYSSGGTDTQYF.

With regard to this clone: The CDR3 is cut off 3 residues early in the read; its end comes from the germline J gene. The chain joins TRBV20-1 to TRBJ2-5; 8 positions agree with TRBD2. Germline lookup yields CDR1 DFQATT and CDR2 SNEGSKA (reference sequence). The V gene end was trimmed by 3 bases and the J gene end by 2 bases; junction bases not matched to a gene: 14. The CDR3 is made up of 17 amino acids. The CDR3 here is CSASSGLVLLGQETQYF. The CDR3 bases that were read are TGCAGTGCTAGTTCGGGACTAGTCCTCCTTGGGCAAGAGACC.

As concerns this clone: The CDR3 end falls 3 residues outside the read, so it is completed with the germline J gene. The V gene is TRBV18, the J gene TRBJ2-3; 11 bases agree with TRBD2. CDR3 size: 19 residues. CDR1 is KGHSH and CDR2 is LQKENI in the germline V gene. After removal of 1 base from V and 4 bases from J, the junction contained 13 bases not matched to a gene. This CDR3 reads CASSPLPSRSGRAADTQYF. The sequenced CDR3 bases are TGTGCCAGCTCACCACTTCCGTCACGTAGCGGGAGGGCCGCAGATACG.

As to this clone: The CDR3 goes on 3 residues after the read ends, and that part is filled in from the germline J gene. V gene TRBV30 combines with J gene TRBJ2-7, with 14 nucleotides matching TRBD2. V shed 8 bases and J 0 bases; nucleotides not matched to a gene: 3. The germline V gene encodes CDR1 GTSNPN and CDR2 SVGIG (reference sequence). The CDR3 has 14 residues. CDR3: CAHGLAGGSYEQYF. The sequenced part of the CDR3 DNA is TGTGCCCACGGACTAGCGGGAGGCTCCTACGAG.

With regard to this clone: Read sequence stops 3 residues before the CDR3 end, and the germline J gene provides the missing end. The chain combines TRBV10-3 with TRBJ1-5; a possible D gene is TRBD1 (6 bases). The CDR3 runs to 19 residues. In germline, CDR1 is ENHRY, CDR2 SYGVKD. Between the trimmed V and J ends, which lost 4 bases and 0 bases, there was a span of 22 bases. CDR3 region: CAISGPPGHIMDSNQPQHF. Incomplete CDR3 DNA: TGTGCCATCAGTGGCCCGCCGGGACACATTATGGATAGCAATCAGCCC.

As for this clone: The read is 3 residues too short to cover the CDR3 end, so that end is filled in from the germline J gene. This chain uses TRBV29-1 with TRBJ1-4, with a possible D match to TRBD1 (5 bases). V gave up 5 bases and J gave up 8 bases, with 15 bases separating them. Germline V gene lookup returns CDR1 SQVTM and CDR2 ANQGSEA. This CDR3 is built from 13 residues. The sequenced part of the CDR3 DNA is TGCAGCGTTACCGATCCGGGGGGAGAAAAA. Translating it yields CSVTDPGGEK. In full, the CDR3 is CSVTDPGGEKLFF.

Regarding this clone: The read falls 3 residues short of the CDR3 end, and the missing part is taken from the germline J gene. This chain connects TRBV7-2 to TRBJ2-3, with 9 bases identical to TRBD2. The CDR3 totals 15 residues. V dropped 5 bases and J dropped 3; count of bases not matched to a gene: 6. CDR1 is SGHTA, CDR2 FQGNSA, per germline. Incomplete CDR3 DNA: TGTGCCAGCAGCCCCTTAGCGGGAGTTACAGATACG. Protein product: CASSPLAGVTDT. The entire CDR3 is CASSPLAGVTDTQYF. The full variable domain, rest sourced from reference TRBV7-2 and TRBJ2-3, is GAGVSQSPSNKVTEKGKDVELRCDPISGHTALYWYRQSLGQGLEFLIYFQGNSAPDKSGLPSDRFSAERTGGSVSTLTIQRTQQEDSAVYLCASSPLAGVTDTQYFGPGTRLTVL.